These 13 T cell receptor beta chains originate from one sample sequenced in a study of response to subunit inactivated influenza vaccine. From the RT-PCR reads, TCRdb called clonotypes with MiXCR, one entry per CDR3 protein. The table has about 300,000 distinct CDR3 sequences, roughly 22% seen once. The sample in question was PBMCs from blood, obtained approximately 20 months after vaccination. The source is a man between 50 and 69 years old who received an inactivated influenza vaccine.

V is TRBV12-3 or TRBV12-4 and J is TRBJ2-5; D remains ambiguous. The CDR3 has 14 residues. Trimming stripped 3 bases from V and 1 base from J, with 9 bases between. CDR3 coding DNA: TGTGCCAGCAGTTTTACGGCGGTCCAAGAGACCCAGTACTTC. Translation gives CASSFTAVQETQYF.

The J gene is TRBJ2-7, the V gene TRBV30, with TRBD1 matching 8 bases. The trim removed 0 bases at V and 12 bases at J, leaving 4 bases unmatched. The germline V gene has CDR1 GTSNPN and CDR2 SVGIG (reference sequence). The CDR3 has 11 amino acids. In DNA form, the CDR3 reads TGTGCCTGGAGTGTTTCCGGACAGGGGTACTTC. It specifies CAWSVSGQGYF.

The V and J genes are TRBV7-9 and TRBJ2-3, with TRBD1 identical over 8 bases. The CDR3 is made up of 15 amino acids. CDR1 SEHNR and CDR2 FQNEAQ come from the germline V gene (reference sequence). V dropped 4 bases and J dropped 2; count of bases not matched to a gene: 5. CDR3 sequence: CASSSDRELTDTQYF. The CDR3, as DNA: TGTGCCAGCAGCTCGGACAGGGAACTCACAGATACGCAGTATTTT.

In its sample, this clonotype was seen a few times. CDR3 DNA sequence: TGTGCCAGCAGCTCGACAGGGGGGAATAATTCACCCCTCCACTTT. It yields the protein CASSSTGGNNSPLHF. The rearrangement joins TRBV7-2 to TRBJ1-6; 9 bases agree with TRBD1. Germline V lookup: CDR1 SGHTA, CDR2 FQGNSA. V trimming: 4 bases; J trimming: 5 bases; junction bases outside the gene matches: 3. The CDR3 covers 15 residues.

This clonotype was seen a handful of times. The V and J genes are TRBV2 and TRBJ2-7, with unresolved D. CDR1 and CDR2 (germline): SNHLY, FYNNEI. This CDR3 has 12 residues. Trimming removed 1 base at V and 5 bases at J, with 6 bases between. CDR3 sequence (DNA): TGTGCCAGCAGTGAAGGGGGAAACGAGCAGTACTTC. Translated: CASSEGGNEQYF.

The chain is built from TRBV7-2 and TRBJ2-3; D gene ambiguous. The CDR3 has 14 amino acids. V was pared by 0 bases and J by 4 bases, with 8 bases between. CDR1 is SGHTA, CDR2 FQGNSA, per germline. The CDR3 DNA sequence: TGTGCCAGCAGCTTAGCGTTGACCCCAGATACGCAGTATTTT. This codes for CASSLALTPDTQYF.

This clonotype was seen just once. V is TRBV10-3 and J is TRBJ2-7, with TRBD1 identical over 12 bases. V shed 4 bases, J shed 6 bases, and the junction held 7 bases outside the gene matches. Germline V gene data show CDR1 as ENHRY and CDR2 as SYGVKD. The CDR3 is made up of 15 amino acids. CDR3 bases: TGTGCCATCAGTGCTCCGGGACAGGGGGCACGCGAGCAGTACTTC. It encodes CAISAPGQGAREQYF.

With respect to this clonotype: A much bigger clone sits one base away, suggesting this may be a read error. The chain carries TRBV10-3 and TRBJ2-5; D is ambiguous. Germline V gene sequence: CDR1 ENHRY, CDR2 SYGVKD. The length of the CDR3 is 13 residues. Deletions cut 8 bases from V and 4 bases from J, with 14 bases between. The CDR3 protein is CAICAAVGETQYF. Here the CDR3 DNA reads TGTGCCATCTGTGCCGCGGTCGGAGAGACCCAGTACTTC.

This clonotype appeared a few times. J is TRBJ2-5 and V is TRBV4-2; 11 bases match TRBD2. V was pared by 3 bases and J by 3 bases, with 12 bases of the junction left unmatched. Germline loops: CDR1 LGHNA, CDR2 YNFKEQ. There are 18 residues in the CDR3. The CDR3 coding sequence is TGTGCCAGCAGCCACCATGAGGGGCTAGCGGGGGGAAAAGAGACCCAGTACTTC. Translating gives CASSHHEGLAGGKETQYF.

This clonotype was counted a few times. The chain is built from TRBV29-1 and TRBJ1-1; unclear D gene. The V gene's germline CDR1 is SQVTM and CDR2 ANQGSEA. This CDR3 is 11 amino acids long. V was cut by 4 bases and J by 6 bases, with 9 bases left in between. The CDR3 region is CSVVAWSEAFF. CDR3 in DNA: TGCAGCGTTGTCGCGTGGTCTGAAGCTTTCTTT.

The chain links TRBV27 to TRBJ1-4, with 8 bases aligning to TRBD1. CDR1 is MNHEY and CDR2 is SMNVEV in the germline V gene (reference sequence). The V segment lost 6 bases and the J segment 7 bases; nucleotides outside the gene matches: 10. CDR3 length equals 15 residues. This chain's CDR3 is CASRTSGTGIEKLFF. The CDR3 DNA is TGTGCCAGCAGGACCTCCGGGACAGGAATTGAAAAACTGTTTTTT.

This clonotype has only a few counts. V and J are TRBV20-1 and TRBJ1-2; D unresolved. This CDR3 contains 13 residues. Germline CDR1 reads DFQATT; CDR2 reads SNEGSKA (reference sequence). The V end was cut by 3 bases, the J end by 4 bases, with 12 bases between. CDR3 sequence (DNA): TGCAGTGCTAGGACGGAAGATAGCTATGGCTACACCTTC. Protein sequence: CSARTEDSYGYTF.

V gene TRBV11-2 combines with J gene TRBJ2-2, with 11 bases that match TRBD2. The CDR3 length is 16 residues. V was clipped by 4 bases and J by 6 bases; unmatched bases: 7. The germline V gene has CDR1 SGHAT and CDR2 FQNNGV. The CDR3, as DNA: TGTGCCAGCAGCTCACCGACTAGCGGGAATCCCGGGGAGCTGTTTTTT. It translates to CASSSPTSGNPGELFF.